Following are 19 T cell receptor beta chains from one sample sequenced in a study of cytomegalovirus exposure and HLA in healthy donors. A multiplex PCR was run with 60 Vbeta primers and 13 Jbeta primers. This table comes from immunoSEQ multiplex PCR, and its TCRdb copy is limited to in-frame clones, with some not included. In the table there are about 130,000 clones, about 72% of which are singletons. Sequencing was carried out using PBMCs. Every receptor here comes from a female donor in good health and CMV-seronegative.

The chain carries TRBV6-5 and TRBJ2-6; D uncertain. Germline assignment: CDR1 MNHEY and CDR2 SVGAGI. This CDR3 spans 14 amino acids. V was shortened by 0 bases and J by 10 bases, with 10 bases between the two germline ends. The CDR3 sequence: CASSYSSEMNVLTF. The DNA of the CDR3 is TGTGCCAGCAGTTACTCGAGCGAAATGAACGTCCTGACTTTC.

The chain recombines TRBV23-1 with TRBJ1-4; D remains unclear. TRBV23-1 has ORF status, its function being uncertain. V was cut by 0 bases and J by 4 bases, with 9 bases left in between. CDR3 length: 15 amino acids. The CDR3 nucleotides read TGCGCCAGCAGTCAATCGAGCCCTGATAATGAAAAACTGTTTTTT. Encoded protein: CASSQSSPDNEKLFF.

This clone has a handful of counts. The gene calls are TRBV18 and TRBJ2-7, with TRBD1 matching 11 bases. V lost 2 bases to trimming and J lost 4 bases; unmatched junction nucleotides: 7. This CDR3 is built from 16 residues. Germline CDR1 and CDR2: KGHSH and LQKENI. CDR3 region: CASSPSVGTGGYEQYF. CDR3 nucleotides: TGTGCCAGCTCACCATCCGTTGGGACAGGGGGGTACGAGCAGTACTTC.

This chain joins TRBV4-1 and TRBJ2-7; no firm D call. The germline V and J ends were trimmed by 3 bases and 3 bases, with 9 bases remaining between them. This CDR3 spans 13 amino acids. The germline gives CDR1 MGHRA, CDR2 YSYEKL. The DNA of the CDR3 is TGCGCCAGCAGCCAGACATATAACTACGAGCAGTACTTC. Translated: CASSQTYNYEQYF.

The V and J genes are TRBV11-2 and TRBJ2-7; no firm D call. Trimming removed 5 bases from V and 7 bases from J, with 12 bases in between. This CDR3 spans 12 amino acids. The germline gives CDR1 SGHAT, CDR2 FQNNGV. CDR3 in amino acids: CASSHRGQEQYF. DNA for the CDR3: TGTGCCAGCAGCCACCGAGGTCAAGAGCAGTACTTC.

The V gene is TRBV20-1, the J gene TRBJ1-1; 8 bases align to TRBD1. Germline CDR1 and CDR2: DFQATT and SNEGSKA (reference sequence). This CDR3 is built from 11 residues. In DNA form, the CDR3 reads TGCAGGGCACAGGGGGGGACGGCAGCTTTCTTT. Residues: CRAQGGTAAFF.

This chain links TRBV6-6 with TRBJ2-2; 7 bases are shared with TRBD2. From germline, CDR1 is MNHNY and CDR2 SVGAGI (reference sequence). V shed 8 bases and J 10 bases; nucleotides not matched to a gene: 10. The CDR3 contains 13 residues. The CDR3 is CASWGGYSVELFF. CDR3 sequence (DNA): TGTGCCAGCTGGGGGGGGTATTCCGTGGAGCTGTTTTTT.

The J gene is TRBJ1-5, the V gene TRBV27; no reliable D call. The V end was cut by 3 bases, the J end by 3 bases, with 9 bases between. This CDR3 contains 14 residues. In germline, CDR1 is MNHEY, CDR2 SMNVEV (reference sequence). CDR3 DNA sequence: TGTGCCAGCAGTTTCGGCGGGGTCAATCAGCCCCAGCATTTT. Its translation: CASSFGGVNQPQHF.

The CDR3 is CSVLEPTRYEQYF. CDR3 DNA sequence: TGCAGCGTCCTGGAGCCCACACGCTACGAGCAGTACTTC. The chain combines TRBV29-1 with TRBJ2-7; D remains ambiguous. Between the trimmed V and J ends, which lost 6 bases and 3 bases, there was a span of 15 bases. CDR1 is SQVTM, CDR2 ANQGSEA, per germline. The CDR3 covers 13 residues.

The chain carries TRBV5-1 and TRBJ2-7; 12 nucleotides agree with TRBD1. V lost 4 bases and J lost 5; bases outside the gene matches: 7. The CDR3 has 15 amino acids. In germline, CDR1 is SGHRS, CDR2 YFSETQ. This CDR3 reads CASSQGQGAWNEQYF. CDR3 bases: TGCGCCAGCAGCCAGGGACAGGGGGCTTGGAACGAGCAGTACTTC.

In DNA, the CDR3 is TGCAGCGTTGAAGATCCGGACACCGGGGAGCTGTTTTTT. Its translation is CSVEDPDTGELFF. The gene calls are TRBV29-1 and TRBJ2-2, with unresolved D. V was shortened by 0 bases and J by 3 bases, with 5 bases between the two germline ends. The germline gives CDR1 SQVTM, CDR2 ANQGSEA. The length of the CDR3 is 13 residues.

The chain carries TRBV4-1 and TRBJ2-7, with a weak D call TRBD2 (5 bases). V was trimmed by 1 base and J by 3 bases, leaving 10 bases between them. The V gene's germline CDR1 is MGHRA and CDR2 YSYEKL. CDR3 length equals 14 residues. The CDR3 DNA reads as TGCGCCAGCAGCCAAGGAAACGGGGACTACGAGCAGTACTTC. Amino acid sequence: CASSQGNGDYEQYF.

The rearrangement joins TRBV27 to TRBJ2-5, with 9 bases aligning to TRBD1. V shed 5 bases, J shed 4 bases, and the junction held 5 bases outside the gene matches. Germline values: CDR1 MNHEY, CDR2 SMNVEV (reference sequence). This CDR3 is built from 14 residues. CDR3 in DNA: TGTGCCAGCAGTCTACAGGGGGCTGGAGAGACCCAGTACTTC. Amino acid sequence: CASSLQGAGETQYF.

J is TRBJ2-3 and V is TRBV18; maybe TRBD1 (5 bases). Between the trimmed V and J ends, which lost 1 base and 0 bases, there was a span of 8 bases. The CDR3 totals 15 residues. CDR1 is KGHSH, CDR2 LQKENI, per germline. The CDR3 region is CASSPQGLSTDTQYF. As DNA, the CDR3 is TGTGCCAGCTCACCACAGGGGTTGAGCACAGATACGCAGTATTTT.

J is TRBJ2-1 and V is TRBV4-2, with TRBD2 identical over 9 bases. Germline V lookup: CDR1 LGHNA, CDR2 YNFKEQ. Trimming removed 1 base from V and 8 bases from J; junction bases left unmatched: 9. The CDR3 has 16 residues. The CDR3 sequence is CASSQARVAGDDEQFF. The CDR3 DNA follows: TGTGCCAGCAGCCAAGCGAGGGTAGCGGGAGATGATGAGCAGTTCTTC.

The chain recombines TRBV5-1 with TRBJ2-3; 15 bases match TRBD2. This CDR3 spans 17 amino acids. Germline loops: CDR1 SGHRS, CDR2 YFSETQ. Trimming removed 3 bases from V and 0 bases from J; junction bases left unmatched: 2. CDR3 protein: CASSSGLAGGSTDTQYF. DNA for the CDR3: TGCGCCAGCAGCTCTGGACTAGCGGGAGGGAGCACAGATACGCAGTATTTT.

This clone has only one observation. The chain has TRBV6-1 and TRBJ2-2, with D perhaps matching TRBD2 (6 bases). V shed 2 bases and J shed 6 bases, with 13 bases lying between them. The CDR3 consists of 15 residues. Germline V lookup: CDR1 MNHNS, CDR2 SASEGT. CDR3 sequence: CASSESGGSSGELFF. CDR3 DNA: TGTGCCAGCAGTGAATCCGGGGGATCATCCGGGGAGCTGTTTTTT.

The J gene is TRBJ1-5, the V gene TRBV4-3; possible D gene TRBD1, 5 bases. The CDR3 sequence is 15 residues long. CDR1 and CDR2 from the germline V gene are LGHNA and YSLEER. V shed 3 bases and J shed 1 base, with 10 bases lying between them. CDR3 coding DNA: TGCGCCAGCAGCCAGGAGACAGCGAGCAATCAGCCCCAGCATTTT. Protein product: CASSQETASNQPQHF.

The count of this clone is one. This chain connects TRBV5-5 to TRBJ2-5, with 7 bases aligning to TRBD1. The end of the DNA is better explained by TRBJ2-7, so the J call may be wrong. CDR1 SGHKS and CDR2 YYEKEE come from the germline V gene (reference sequence). This CDR3 has 14 amino acids. The CDR3 DNA is TGTGCCAGCAGCTTGGTACAGGGGACCTACGAGCAGTACTTC. As protein: CASSLVQGTYEQYF.